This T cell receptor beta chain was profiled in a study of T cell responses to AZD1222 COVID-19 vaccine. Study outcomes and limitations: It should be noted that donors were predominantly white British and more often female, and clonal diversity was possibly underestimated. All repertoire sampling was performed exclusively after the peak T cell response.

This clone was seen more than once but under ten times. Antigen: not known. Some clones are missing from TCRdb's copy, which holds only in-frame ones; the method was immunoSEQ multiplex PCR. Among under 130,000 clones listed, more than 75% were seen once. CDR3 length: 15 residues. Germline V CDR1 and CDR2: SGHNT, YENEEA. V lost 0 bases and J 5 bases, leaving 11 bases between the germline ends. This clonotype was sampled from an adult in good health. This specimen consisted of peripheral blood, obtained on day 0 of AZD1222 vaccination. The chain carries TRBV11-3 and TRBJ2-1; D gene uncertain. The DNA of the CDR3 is TGTGCCAGCAGCTTAGAGCCCTTTATCAACAATGAGCAGTTCTTC. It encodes CASSLEPFINNEQFF.